This T cell receptor (beta chain) was captured in a study of cytomegalovirus exposure and HLA in healthy donors. Study outcomes and limitations: Altogether, 150 to 200 TCR beta chains were recorded as cytomegalovirus-associated.

Trimming removed 6 bases from V and 8 bases from J; junction bases left unmatched: 4. Germline values: CDR1 MDHEN, CDR2 SYDVKM. The length of the CDR3 is 14 residues. Assay used: immunoSEQ multiplex PCR; TCRdb lists only in-frame clones, some missing. In the table there are under 250,000 clones, about 83% of which are singletons. Regarding this clone: Antigen specificity is unknown.

The chain recombines TRBV28 with TRBJ1-4; 12 positions match TRBD1. The source of this sequence is a man aged 18 to 29 in good health and CMV-seronegative. Material for sequencing was PBMCs. CDR3 sequence: CASRVGTGGEKLFF. The CDR3 bases are TGTGCCAGCAGGGTCGGGACAGGGGGCGAAAAACTGTTTTTT.